This T cell receptor (beta chain) was captured in a study of CD8 T cells in ankylosing spondylitis. TCRdb fed the 5' RACE reads into MiXCR, producing one record per CDR3 protein. The sample consists of about 240,000 distinct CDR3 sequences, roughly 25% of them appearing once. V was clipped by 5 bases and J by 3 bases, with 21 bases between them. The CDR3 covers 17 residues. With respect to this clonotype: Its matching antigen is unknown.

The study's findings and limits: Disease-linked clones, CD8+, were relatively rare in peripheral blood.

Specimen: blood, either unsorted or a sorted T cell fraction (not recorded which). The receptor was derived from a male donor with ankylosing spondylitis or in good health (not recorded which). The chain has TRBV12-3 or TRBV12-4 and TRBJ2-3; TRBD1 might be the D (6 bases). The CDR3 DNA is TGTGCCAGCAGTCCGGGGACAAATGTGAAATGGACAGATACGCAGTATTTT. This sequence encodes CASSPGTNVKWTDTQYF.